The rows below give T cell receptor beta chains drawn from one sample of a study of cytomegalovirus exposure and HLA in healthy donors. Clones were sequenced by immunoSEQ multiplex PCR, and TCRdb holds only the in-frame ones, with some missing. Altogether about 200,000 clones are present, roughly 80% being singletons, with the ten largest covering roughly 0.22%. The specimen sequenced was PBMCs. These receptors all stem from a girl aged 2 to 10 in good health and CMV-seronegative. CDR3s include the opening cysteine and the closing phenylalanine or tryptophan. Each record gives: D gene, J gene, clone size, V gene, CDR3 DNA, CDR3 protein. A D gene is named only where the DNA matches it firmly. The size field is filled for only some rows; it gives once, few, many or a size class.

- TRBJ2-3 - TRBV11-3 TGTGCCAGCAGCTCCGGGATCACAGATACGCAGTATTTT CASSSGITDTQYF
- TRBJ1-3 - TRBV6-1 TGTGCCAGCAGTGAAGTGTTCGTTAGAAACACCATATATTTT CASSEVFVRNTIYF
- TRBJ2-4 - TRBV27 TGTGCCAGCAGTTTATCGAACCGACTTGTAGCCAAAAACATTCAGTACTTC CASSLSNRLVAKNIQYF
- TRBJ2-7 - TRBV6-1 TGTGCCAGCAGTGTCAGGGACGAGCAGTACTTC CASSVRDEQYF
TRBD1 TRBJ2-7 few TRBV6-1 TGTGCCAGCAGTAACGGACAGGGCGGGACATACGAGCAGTACTTC CASSNGQGGTYEQYF
- TRBJ2-3 - TRBV6-5 TGTGCCAGCAGTTACTCGGGGAGCACGCAGTATTTT CASSYSGSTQYF
- TRBJ2-2 - TRBV23-1 TGCGCCAACAATACAGGGACGAACACCGGGGAGCTGTTTTTT CANNTGTNTGELFF
TRBD1 TRBJ2-3 - TRBV7-6 TGTGCCAGCAGCTTAATCTTTGCAGGGGGCACGACAGATACGCAGTATTTT CASSLIFAGGTTDTQYF
- TRBJ2-2 - TRBV4-1 TGCGCCAGCAGCCAGACGCAGGGGACCGGGGAGCTGTTTTTT CASSQTQGTGELFF
- TRBJ1-1 - TRBV6-1 TGTGCCAGCACCTCCGGGACCGCCCAGGGGACTGAAGCTTTCTTT CASTSGTAQGTEAFF
- TRBJ1-5 - TRBV7-8 TGTGCCAGCAGCTTAGCGGGCAGGCAGTCATATCAGCCCCAGCATTTT CASSLAGRQSYQPQHF